One sample yielded the 21 T cell receptor beta chains listed below, sequenced in a study of PD-1 blockade in classical Hodgkin lymphoma. The data were produced by immunoSEQ multiplex PCR, yet TCRdb's version contains in-frame clones alone and is incomplete. The sample carries about 4,300 clones, less than 75% recorded once. Time point described: cycle 4 day 1 (C4D1), after more than 5 weeks of nivolumab. Following autologous stem cell transplantation, relapse occurred in every patient, and exposure to brentuximab vedotin varied. Negative selection with magnets was how CD8+ T cells were isolated from the thawed PBMCs. Here the sequenced sample was CD8+ T cells from blood, taken before the fourth cycle of nivolumab. Receptors originate from a human donor with classical Hodgkin lymphoma.

The chain combines TRBV7-9 with TRBJ2-2, with D possibly being TRBD1 (5 bases). Germline V gives CDR1 SEHNR, CDR2 FQNEAQ (reference sequence). The CDR3 totals 15 residues. V lost 5 bases and J 8 bases, leaving 18 bases between the germline ends. Here the CDR3 DNA reads TGTGCCAGCAGCCCATTTAGTCCAGGGTCGGGGGAGCTGTTTTTT. It specifies CASSPFSPGSGELFF. Supplemented by reference TRBV7-9 and TRBJ2-2, the full variable domain reads DTGVSQNPRHKITKRGQNVTFRCDPISEHNRLYWYRQTLGQGPEFLTYFQNEAQLEKSRLLSDRFSAERPKGSFSTLEIQRTEQGDSAMYLCASSPFSPGSGELFFGEGSRLTVL.

The V and J genes are TRBV2 and TRBJ2-6, with 8 bases that match TRBD1. This CDR3 comprises 16 residues. J gave up 2 bases and V 4 bases, and 4 bases lay outside the gene matches. From germline, CDR1 is SNHLY and CDR2 FYNNEI. Here the CDR3 reads CASSAQGATGANVLTF. The CDR3 DNA is TGTGCCAGCAGTGCCCAGGGGGCAACTGGGGCCAACGTCCTGACTTTC.

This clone was detected only a few times. CDR3 loop: CASSSVWQSNSPLHF. The CDR3 bases are TGTGCCAGCAGCTCTGTTTGGCAGTCTAATTCACCCCTCCACTTT. V is TRBV7-6 and J is TRBJ1-6, with D unresolved. Germline V gene sequence: CDR1 SGHVS, CDR2 FNYEAQ. V dropped 4 bases and J dropped 6 bases, with 13 bases sitting between them. The CDR3 is 15 residues long.

The chain couples TRBV4-1 to TRBJ2-7; no reliable D call. CDR3 length: 11 residues. CDR1 is MGHRA, CDR2 YSYEKL, per germline. Trimming took 3 bases from V and 8 from J, leaving 8 bases between them. CDR3 amino acids: CASSHQDKQYF. CDR3 coding DNA: TGCGCCAGCAGCCATCAGGATAAGCAGTACTTC.

The chain is built from TRBV6-5 and TRBJ2-7; weak D call: TRBD1 (6 bases). Germline V gene lookup returns CDR1 MNHEY and CDR2 SVGAGI. The CDR3 covers 14 residues. V shed 2 bases and J shed 5 bases, with 13 bases lying between them. CDR3 in DNA: TGTGCCAGCAGTTACCGCCTCTACAGGGACGAGCAGTACTTC. Translation: CASSYRLYRDEQYF.

On this clone: The junction and the germline gene differ at one end; a read error may be behind it. The CDR3 nucleotides read TGTGCTAGCAGCCCCTTGCTGGCAGATACGCAGTATTTT. Amino acids: CASSPLLADTQYF. This sequence joins TRBV7-7 and TRBJ2-3; D is undetermined. CDR1 and CDR2 from the germline V gene are SSHAT and FNYEAQ (reference sequence). This CDR3 is 13 amino acids long.

The V and J genes are TRBV5-1 and TRBJ2-7; no firm D call. Germline values: CDR1 SGHRS, CDR2 YFSETQ. The CDR3 has 12 amino acids. The V gene lost 3 bases and the J gene lost 0 bases, with 4 bases spanning the gap. The CDR3 DNA reads TGCGCCAGCAGCTCCAGCTCCTACGAGCAGTACTTC. Translating it yields CASSSSSYEQYF.

J is TRBJ2-1 and V is TRBV6-4, with 9 bases matching TRBD2. Germline-derived CDR1 and CDR2 are MRHNA and SNTAGT. This CDR3 contains 16 residues. The V gene end was trimmed by 0 bases and the J gene end by 3 bases; junction bases not matched to a gene: 3. CDR3 protein: CASSDSAGGLYNEQFF. CDR3 DNA sequence: TGTGCCAGCAGTGACTCGGCGGGGGGGCTCTACAATGAGCAGTTCTTC.

This chain links TRBV6-5 with TRBJ1-4; TRBD1 matches at 7 bases. The CDR3 runs to 15 residues. Germline CDR1 MNHEY, CDR2 SVGAGI. V shed 6 bases and J 5 bases; nucleotides not matched to a gene: 9. CDR3 DNA: TGTGCCAGCAGCGCTGTAGGGACAGTGAATGAAAAACTGTTTTTT. Residues: CASSAVGTVNEKLFF.

The chain has TRBV5-1 and TRBJ2-7, with TRBD2 matching over 7 bases. This CDR3 spans 13 amino acids. J was trimmed by 3 bases and V by 4 bases; bases with no gene match: 4. Germline CDR1 SGHRS, CDR2 YFSETQ. The CDR3 is CASSPAGIYEQYF. CDR3 nucleotide sequence: TGCGCCAGCAGCCCAGCGGGGATCTACGAGCAGTACTTC. Full variable domain (outside the CDR3, taken from reference TRBV5-1 and TRBJ2-7): KAGVTQTPRYLIKTRGQQVTLSCSPISGHRSVSWYQQTPGQGLQFLFEYFSETQRNKGNFPGRFSGRQFSNSRSEMNVSTLELGDSALYLCASSPAGIYEQYFGPGTRLTVT.

The chain has TRBV5-1 and TRBJ2-1; D remains ambiguous. The CDR3 consists of 14 residues. CDR1 is SGHRS, CDR2 YFSETQ, per germline. V lost 1 base and J lost 6, with 11 bases in between. Here the CDR3 DNA reads TGCGCCAGCAGCTTGTCGTTTCTAGGCAATGAGCAGTTCTTC. Translated: CASSLSFLGNEQFF.

The chain is built from TRBV6-5 and TRBJ2-3, with 9 bases that match TRBD2. CDR3 length: 14 residues. Germline V gene sequence: CDR1 MNHEY, CDR2 SVGAGI. V shed 4 bases, J shed 3 bases, and the junction held 2 bases outside the gene matches. The CDR3 sequence: CASSWRGGTDTQYF. The DNA for the CDR3 is TGTGCCAGCAGTTGGCGGGGGGGGACAGATACGCAGTATTTT.

This sequence joins TRBV5-1 and TRBJ2-2; possible D gene TRBD1, 6 bases. CDR3 length: 15 residues. V dropped 5 bases and J dropped 4 bases, with 15 bases sitting between them. CDR1 and CDR2 (germline): SGHRS, YFSETQ. CDR3 DNA sequence: TGCGCCAGCAGGTTGTATCAGGGGCCCACCGGGGAGCTGTTTTTT. Its protein product is CASRLYQGPTGELFF.

This clone occurred a few times. The chain links TRBV9 to TRBJ1-2; D ambiguous. Deletions cut 0 bases from V and 7 bases from J, with 16 bases between. From germline, CDR1 is SGDLS and CDR2 YYNGEE. There are 15 residues in the CDR3. The CDR3 loop is CASSVEGRVAPGYTF. In nucleotides, the CDR3 is TGTGCCAGCAGCGTAGAAGGGAGAGTGGCTCCTGGCTACACCTTC. Looking up the rest from reference TRBV9 and TRBJ1-2 gives the full variable domain: DSGVTQTPKHLITATGQRVTLRCSPRSGDLSVYWYQQSLDQGLQFLIQYYNGEERAKGNILERFSAQQFPDLHSELNLSSLELGDSALYFCASSVEGRVAPGYTFGSGTRLTVV.

The rearrangement links TRBV7-2 to TRBJ2-6; perhaps D is TRBD1 or TRBD2 (5 bases each). V was shortened by 5 bases and J by 0 bases, with 11 bases between the two germline ends. Germline CDR1 is SGHTA and CDR2 is FQGNSA. CDR3 size: 16 residues. CDR3 region: CASSPGRLSGANVLTF. The CDR3 coding sequence is TGTGCCAGCAGCCCGGGACGGCTCTCTGGGGCCAACGTCCTGACTTTC.

The J gene is TRBJ2-3, the V gene TRBV6-4; tentative D call: TRBD2 (6 bases). CDR1 is MRHNA and CDR2 is SNTAGT in the germline V gene. Between the trimmed V and J ends, which lost 6 bases and 0 bases, there was a span of 13 bases. The CDR3 contains 15 residues. CDR3 sequence: CASSPAGGSTDTQYF. In DNA, the CDR3 is TGTGCCAGCAGCCCAGCCGGGGGAAGCACAGATACGCAGTATTTT.

The J gene is TRBJ2-7, the V gene TRBV6-5; D might be TRBD2 (6 bases). Trimming cost V 2 bases and J 7 bases, with 12 bases left between them. The CDR3 is 13 residues long. Per germline, CDR1 MNHEY and CDR2 SVGAGI. The CDR3 bases are TGTGCCAGCAGTTACCATAGCGGCGGGGAGCAGTACTTC. Protein sequence: CASSYHSGGEQYF.

This clone occurred a few times. This chain joins TRBV6-5 and TRBJ2-5; tentative D call: TRBD2 (7 bases). V lost 2 bases to trimming and J lost 4 bases, with 14 bases between them. Germline V gene sequence: CDR1 MNHEY, CDR2 SVGAGI. The CDR3 consists of 15 residues. In DNA, the CDR3 is TGTGCCAGCAGTTACGGACGGGGGGCCCTAGAGACCCAGTACTTC. Amino acid sequence: CASSYGRGALETQYF.

The chain couples TRBV5-1 to TRBJ2-3; 7 bases are shared with TRBD1. The CDR3 loop spans 14 amino acids. Germline CDR1 is SGHRS and CDR2 is YFSETQ. V lost 3 bases, J lost 3 bases, and 4 bases stayed unmatched. The CDR3 loop is CASSYRTGTDTQYF. CDR3 nucleotide sequence: TGCGCCAGCAGCTATCGGACAGGAACAGATACGCAGTATTTT.

This chain uses TRBV6-5 with TRBJ2-7; D remains ambiguous. Deletions cut 3 bases from V and 2 bases from J, with 8 bases between. The germline CDR1 and CDR2 sequences are MNHEY and SVGAGI. The CDR3 sequence is 13 residues long. The CDR3 reads CASSYQVTYEQYF. CDR3 coding DNA: TGTGCCAGCAGTTATCAGGTTACCTACGAGCAGTACTTC.

This chain uses TRBV7-6 with TRBJ1-2; TRBD1 aligns across 8 bases. V was pared by 0 bases and J by 6 bases, with 9 bases of the junction left unmatched. This CDR3 is built from 16 residues. Germline-derived CDR1 and CDR2 are SGHVS and FNYEAQ. CDR3 sequence: CASSLATDRGLDGYTF. The CDR3 nucleotides read TGTGCCAGCAGCTTAGCTACCGACAGGGGCCTGGATGGCTACACCTTC.